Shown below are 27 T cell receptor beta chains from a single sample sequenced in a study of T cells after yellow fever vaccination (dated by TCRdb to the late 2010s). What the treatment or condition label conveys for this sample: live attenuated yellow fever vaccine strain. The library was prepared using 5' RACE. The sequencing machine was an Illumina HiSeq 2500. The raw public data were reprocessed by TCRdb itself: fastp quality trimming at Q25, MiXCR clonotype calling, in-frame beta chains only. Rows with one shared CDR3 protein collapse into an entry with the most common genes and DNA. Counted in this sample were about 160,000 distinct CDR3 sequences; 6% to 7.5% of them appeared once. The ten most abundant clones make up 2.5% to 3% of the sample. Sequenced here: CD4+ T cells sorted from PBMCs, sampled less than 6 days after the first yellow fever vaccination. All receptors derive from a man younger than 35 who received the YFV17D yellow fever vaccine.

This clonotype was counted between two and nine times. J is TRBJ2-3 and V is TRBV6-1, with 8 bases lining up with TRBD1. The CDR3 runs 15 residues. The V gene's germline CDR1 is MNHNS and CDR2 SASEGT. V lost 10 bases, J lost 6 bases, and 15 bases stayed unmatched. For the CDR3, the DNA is TGTGCCACCTCCCGGGACAGGAGGCCCCCGGATACGCAGTATTTT. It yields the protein CATSRDRRPPDTQYF.

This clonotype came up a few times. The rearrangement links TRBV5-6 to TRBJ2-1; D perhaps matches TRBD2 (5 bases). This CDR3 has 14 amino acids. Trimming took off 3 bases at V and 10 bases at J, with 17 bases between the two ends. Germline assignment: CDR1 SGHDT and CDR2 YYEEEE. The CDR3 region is CASSSTSGAAEQFF. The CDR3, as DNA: TGTGCCAGCAGCTCGACGTCTGGAGCGGCCGAGCAGTTCTTC. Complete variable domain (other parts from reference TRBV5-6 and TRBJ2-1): DAGVTQSPTHLIKTRGQQVTLRCSPKSGHDTVSWYQQALGQGPQFIFQYYEEEERQRGNFPDRFSGHQFPNYSSELNVNALLLGDSALYLCASSSTSGAAEQFFGPGTRLTVL.

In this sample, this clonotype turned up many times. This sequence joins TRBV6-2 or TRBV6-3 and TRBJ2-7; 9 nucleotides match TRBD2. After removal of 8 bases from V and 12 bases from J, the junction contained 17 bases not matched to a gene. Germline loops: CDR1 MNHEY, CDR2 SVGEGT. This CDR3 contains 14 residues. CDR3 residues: CASGQSGGPLLRYF. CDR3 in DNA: TGTGCCAGCGGGCAAAGCGGGGGGCCCCTTCTGCGGTACTTC.

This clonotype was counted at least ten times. The CDR3 spells CASSPGDRVDYEQYF. As DNA, the CDR3 is TGTGCCAGCAGTCCAGGGGACAGGGTAGACTACGAGCAGTACTTC. The chain employs TRBV12-3 or TRBV12-4 and TRBJ2-7, with TRBD1 matching 9 bases. The CDR3 runs 15 residues. The trim removed 5 bases at V and 3 bases at J, leaving 8 bases unmatched.

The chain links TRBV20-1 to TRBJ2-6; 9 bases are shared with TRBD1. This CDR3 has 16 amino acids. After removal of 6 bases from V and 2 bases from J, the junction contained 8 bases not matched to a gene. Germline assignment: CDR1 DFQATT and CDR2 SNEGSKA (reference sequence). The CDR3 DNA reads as TGCAGTGCCGCGCGCGGACAGGGGACTGGGGCCAACGTCCTGACTTTC. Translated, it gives CSAARGQGTGANVLTF.

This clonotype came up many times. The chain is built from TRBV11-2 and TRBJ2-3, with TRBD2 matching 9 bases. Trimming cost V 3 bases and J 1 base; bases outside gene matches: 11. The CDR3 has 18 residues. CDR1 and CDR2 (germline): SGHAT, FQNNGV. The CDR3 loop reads CASSFPGGLAGRTDTQYF. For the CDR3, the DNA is TGTGCCAGCAGCTTTCCCGGCGGGCTAGCGGGGCGCACAGATACGCAGTATTTT.

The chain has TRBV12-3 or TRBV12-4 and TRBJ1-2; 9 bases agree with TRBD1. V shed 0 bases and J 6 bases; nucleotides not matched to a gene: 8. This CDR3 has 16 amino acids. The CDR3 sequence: CASSLAAQGARDGYTF. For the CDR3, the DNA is TGTGCCAGCAGTTTAGCCGCACAGGGGGCGAGGGATGGCTACACCTTC.

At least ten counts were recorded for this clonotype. The chain's CDR3 is CASQGSRQETQYF. CDR3 bases: TGTGCCAGCCAGGGTTCACGCCAAGAGACCCAGTACTTC. The chain recombines TRBV5-6 with TRBJ2-5; weak D call: TRBD1 (5 bases). V was cut by 7 bases and J by 1 base, with 11 bases left in between. CDR1 is SGHDT and CDR2 is YYEEEE in the germline V gene. The CDR3 contains 13 residues.

The CDR3 is CASSLDRGGGEKLFF. The CDR3 DNA follows: TGCGCCAGCAGCTTGGATAGGGGCGGGGGTGAAAAACTGTTTTTT. The V gene is TRBV5-1, the J gene TRBJ1-4, with TRBD1 as a possible D gene (5 bases). Germline assignment: CDR1 SGHRS and CDR2 YFSETQ. The CDR3 contains 15 residues. V lost 0 bases and J 7 bases, leaving 13 bases between the germline ends.

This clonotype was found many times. CDR3 nucleotides: TGTGCCAGCAGCGTAGGGGGGGCCGCATCTCCGGAGTCCCAGTACTTC. Its translation is CASSVGGAASPESQYF. The chain has TRBV9 and TRBJ2-5; D is possibly TRBD1 or TRBD2 (6 bases each). Per germline, CDR1 SGDLS and CDR2 YYNGEE. Trimming removed 0 bases at V and 9 bases at J, with 21 bases between. The CDR3 is 16 residues long. The variable domain in full, with the rest retrieved from reference TRBV9 and TRBJ2-5, is DSGVTQTPKHLITATGQRVTLRCSPRSGDLSVYWYQQSLDQGLQFLIQYYNGEERAKGNILERFSAQQFPDLHSELNLSSLELGDSALYFCASSVGGAASPESQYFGPGTRLLVL.

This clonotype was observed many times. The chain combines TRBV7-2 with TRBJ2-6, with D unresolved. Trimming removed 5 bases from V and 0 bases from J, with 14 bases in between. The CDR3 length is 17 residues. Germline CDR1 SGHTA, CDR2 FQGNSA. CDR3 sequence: CASSPRGRNSGANVLTF. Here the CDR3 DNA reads TGTGCCAGCAGCCCCCGTGGGCGAAACTCTGGGGCCAACGTCCTGACTTTC.

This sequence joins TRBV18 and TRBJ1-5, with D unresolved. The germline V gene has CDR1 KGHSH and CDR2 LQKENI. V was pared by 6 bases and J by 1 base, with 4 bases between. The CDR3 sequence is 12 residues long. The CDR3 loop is CASSRSNQPQHF. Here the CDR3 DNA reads TGTGCCAGCTCCCGAAGCAATCAGCCCCAGCATTTT. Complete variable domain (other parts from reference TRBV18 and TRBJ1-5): NAGVMQNPRHLVRRRGQEARLRCSPMKGHSHVYWYRQLPEEGLKFMVYLQKENIIDESGMPKERFSAEFPKEGPSILRIQQVVRGDSAAYFCASSRSNQPQHFGDGTRLSIL.

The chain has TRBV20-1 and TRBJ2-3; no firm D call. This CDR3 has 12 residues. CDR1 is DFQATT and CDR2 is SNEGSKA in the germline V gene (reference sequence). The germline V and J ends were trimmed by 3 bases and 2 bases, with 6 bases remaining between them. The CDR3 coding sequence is TGCAGTGCTAGTCTAGACACAGATACGCAGTATTTT. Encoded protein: CSASLDTDTQYF.

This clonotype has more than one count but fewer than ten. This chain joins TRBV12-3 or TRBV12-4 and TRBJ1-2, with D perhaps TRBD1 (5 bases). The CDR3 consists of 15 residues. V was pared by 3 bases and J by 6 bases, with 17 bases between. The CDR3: CASSFLPSGTDGYTF. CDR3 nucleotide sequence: TGTGCCAGCAGTTTTCTACCCTCAGGGACGGATGGCTACACCTTC.

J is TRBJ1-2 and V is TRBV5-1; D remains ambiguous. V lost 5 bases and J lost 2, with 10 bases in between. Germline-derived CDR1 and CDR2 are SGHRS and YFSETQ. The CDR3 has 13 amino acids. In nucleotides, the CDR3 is TGCGCCAGCAGTTGGTCCTTCAACTATGGCTACACCTTC. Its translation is CASSWSFNYGYTF. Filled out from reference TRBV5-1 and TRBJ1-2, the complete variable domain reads KAGVTQTPRYLIKTRGQQVTLSCSPISGHRSVSWYQQTPGQGLQFLFEYFSETQRNKGNFPGRFSGRQFSNSRSEMNVSTLELGDSALYLCASSWSFNYGYTFGSGTRLTVV.

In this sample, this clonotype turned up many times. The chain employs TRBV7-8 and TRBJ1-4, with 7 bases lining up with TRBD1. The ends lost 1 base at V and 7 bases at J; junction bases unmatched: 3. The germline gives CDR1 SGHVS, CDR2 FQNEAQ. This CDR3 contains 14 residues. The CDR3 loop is CASSLGQGFEKLFF. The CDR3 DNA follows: TGTGCCAGCAGCTTAGGACAGGGATTTGAAAAACTGTTTTTT.

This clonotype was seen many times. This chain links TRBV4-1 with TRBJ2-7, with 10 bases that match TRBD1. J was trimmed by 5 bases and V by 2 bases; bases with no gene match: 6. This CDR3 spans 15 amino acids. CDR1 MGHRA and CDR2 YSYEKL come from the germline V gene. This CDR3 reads CASSQPRDRGHEQYF. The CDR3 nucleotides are TGCGCCAGCAGCCAACCCCGGGACAGGGGACACGAGCAGTACTTC.

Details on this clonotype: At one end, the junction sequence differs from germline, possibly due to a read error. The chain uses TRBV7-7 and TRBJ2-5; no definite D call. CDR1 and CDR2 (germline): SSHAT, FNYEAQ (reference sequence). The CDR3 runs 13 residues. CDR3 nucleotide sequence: TGTGCTAGCAGACCTCTAGGCCGGGAGACCCAGTACTTC. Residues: CASRPLGRETQYF.

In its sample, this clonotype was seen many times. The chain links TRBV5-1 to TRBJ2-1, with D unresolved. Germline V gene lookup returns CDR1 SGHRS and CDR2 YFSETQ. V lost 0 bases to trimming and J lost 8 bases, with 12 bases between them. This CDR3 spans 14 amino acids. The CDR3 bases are TGCGCCAGCAGCTTGGCCTGGCCGGGCGATGAGCAGTTCTTC. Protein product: CASSLAWPGDEQFF.

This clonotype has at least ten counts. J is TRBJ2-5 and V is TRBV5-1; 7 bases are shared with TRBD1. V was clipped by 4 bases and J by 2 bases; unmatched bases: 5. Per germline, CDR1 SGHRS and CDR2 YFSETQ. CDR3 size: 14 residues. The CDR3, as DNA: TGCGCCAGCAGCACCGGGACAGCACAAGAGACCCAGTACTTC. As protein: CASSTGTAQETQYF.

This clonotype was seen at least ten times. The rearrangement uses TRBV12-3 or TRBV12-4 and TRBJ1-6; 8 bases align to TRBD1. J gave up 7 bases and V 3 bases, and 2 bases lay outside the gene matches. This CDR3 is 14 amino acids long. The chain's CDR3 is CASSLDRANSPLHF. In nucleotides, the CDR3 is TGTGCCAGCAGTTTGGACAGGGCGAATTCACCCCTCCACTTT.

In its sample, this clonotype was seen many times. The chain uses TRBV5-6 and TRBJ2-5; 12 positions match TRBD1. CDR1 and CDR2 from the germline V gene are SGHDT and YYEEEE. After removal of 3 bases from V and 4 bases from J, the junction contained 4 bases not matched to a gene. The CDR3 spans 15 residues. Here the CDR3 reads CASSWLGQGAETQYF. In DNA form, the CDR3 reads TGTGCCAGCAGCTGGCTGGGACAGGGGGCAGAGACCCAGTACTTC.

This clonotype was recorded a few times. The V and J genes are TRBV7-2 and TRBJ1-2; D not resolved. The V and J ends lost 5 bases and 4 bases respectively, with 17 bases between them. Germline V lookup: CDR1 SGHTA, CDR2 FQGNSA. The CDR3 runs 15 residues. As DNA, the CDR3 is TGTGCCAGCAGCATACCCGATAGGGCTGTCTATGGCTACACCTTC. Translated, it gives CASSIPDRAVYGYTF.

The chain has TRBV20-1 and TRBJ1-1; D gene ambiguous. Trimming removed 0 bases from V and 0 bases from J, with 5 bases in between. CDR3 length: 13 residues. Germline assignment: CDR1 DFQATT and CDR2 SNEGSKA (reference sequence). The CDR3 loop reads CSARDRMNTEAFF. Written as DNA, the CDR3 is TGCAGTGCTAGAGATCGGATGAACACTGAAGCTTTCTTT.

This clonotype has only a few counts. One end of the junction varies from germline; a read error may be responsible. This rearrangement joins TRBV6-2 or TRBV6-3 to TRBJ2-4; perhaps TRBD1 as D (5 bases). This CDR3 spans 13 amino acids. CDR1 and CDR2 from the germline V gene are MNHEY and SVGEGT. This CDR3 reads CASSYPDVKGPSF. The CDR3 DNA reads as TGTGCCAGCAGTTACCCGGACGTTAAGGGGCCGAGCTTC.

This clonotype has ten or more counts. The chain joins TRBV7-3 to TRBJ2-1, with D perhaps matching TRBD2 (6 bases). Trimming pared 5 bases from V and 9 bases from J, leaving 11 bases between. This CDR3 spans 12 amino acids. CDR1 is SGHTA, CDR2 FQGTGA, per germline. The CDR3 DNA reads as TGTGCCAGCAGCCGGATGGGGGGTGAGCAGTTCTTC. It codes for CASSRMGGEQFF.

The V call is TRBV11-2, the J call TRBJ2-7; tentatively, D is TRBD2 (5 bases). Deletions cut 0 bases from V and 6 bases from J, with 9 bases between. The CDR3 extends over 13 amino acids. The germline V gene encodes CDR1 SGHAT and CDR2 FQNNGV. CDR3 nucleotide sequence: TGTGCCAGCAGCTTAGATCGGAGGAGCGAGCAGTACGTC. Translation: CASSLDRRSEQYV.